This TCR beta chain derives from a study of CD8+ T cells in alopecia areata. The study's findings and limits: Mice gave a clearer picture of TCR sharing than patients did, possibly for HLA-related reasons. Lesional tissue from the scalp (especially in alopecia totalis/universalis) showed higher clonality than normal scalp. Scalp sequencing captures resident alphabeta T cells of normal skin too.

PBMCs, the starting material, were the source of sorted CD4+ and CD8+ T cells. In germline, CDR1 is SGHNT, CDR2 YYREEE (reference sequence). V shed 4 bases, J shed 1 base, and the junction held 2 bases outside the gene matches. This CDR3 has 14 amino acids. Extraction and reverse transcription of RNA yielded cDNA as the sequencing template. The data were produced by immunoSEQ multiplex PCR, yet TCRdb's version contains in-frame clones alone and is incomplete. The table lists some 110,000 clones, approximately 60% of them singletons. On this clone: Antigen unknown.

The V gene is TRBV5-4, the J gene TRBJ2-4; TRBD1 matches at 7 bases. The sequence was obtained from a human donor in good health. Sequenced: CD4+ T cells sorted from blood. CDR3 amino acids: CASSADRAKNIQYF. The CDR3 coding sequence is TGTGCCAGCAGCGCGGACAGGGCCAAAAACATTCAGTACTTC.